This T cell receptor beta chain was found in a study of blood T cell repertoires in COVID-19. In the study overall: Samples of COVID-19 (acute and convalescent) were obtained from the United States, Italy and Spain.

The V gene end was trimmed by 3 bases and the J gene end by 6 bases; junction bases not matched to a gene: 3. Germline V gene sequence: CDR1 SGDLS, CDR2 YYNGEE. The CDR3 totals 13 residues. Repertoires were generated with immunoSEQ multiplex PCR, while TCRdb's copy carries only in-frame clones and drops some. In the table there are around 170,000 clones, approximately 84% of which are singletons. Cohort 3 recovery required two negative PCRs, clearance, or symptom resolution. The clonotype was recovered from a man in his forties or fifties who had recovered from COVID-19. Material: PBMCs or T cells enriched from blood (not recorded which). The chain couples TRBV9 to TRBJ2-1, with TRBD2 matching 7 bases. The CDR3 bases are TGTGCCAGCAGCGGGGGGGGGATCAATGAGCAGTTCTTC. This codes for CASSGGGINEQFF.